This TCR beta chain was captured in a study of blood T cell repertoires in COVID-19. Study overall: Italy, Spain and the United States were the sources of the convalescent and acute COVID-19 samples. T cells, B-cell-depleted T cells, or PBMCs supplied cDNA or gDNA.

In the original analysis: Amplification of reference gene primers was used by the study to estimate nucleated cell counts. Using immunoSEQ multiplex PCR, the repertoire was profiled, and TCRdb retains in-frame clones only, with some absent. V, J and clone size were drawn from that table, and D and trimming were deduced from the DNA. The sample consists of 300,000 to 350,000 clones, roughly 88% of them appearing once. Patients in Seattle were enrolled during active infection, then followed longitudinally. With 2 bases clipped from V and 1 base from J, the junction kept 6 bases outside the gene matches. This CDR3 comprises 16 residues. Germline V gene lookup returns CDR1 MNHNS and CDR2 SASEGT.

The chain carries TRBV6-1 and TRBJ2-3; 7 nucleotides match TRBD2. Sequenced input: peripheral blood. The receptor comes from a woman in her 30s with COVID-19, enrolled during active disease. Here the CDR3 reads CASSEPPGRGTDTQYF. For the CDR3, the DNA is TGTGCCAGCAGTGAACCCCCAGGGAGGGGCACAGATACGCAGTATTTT.